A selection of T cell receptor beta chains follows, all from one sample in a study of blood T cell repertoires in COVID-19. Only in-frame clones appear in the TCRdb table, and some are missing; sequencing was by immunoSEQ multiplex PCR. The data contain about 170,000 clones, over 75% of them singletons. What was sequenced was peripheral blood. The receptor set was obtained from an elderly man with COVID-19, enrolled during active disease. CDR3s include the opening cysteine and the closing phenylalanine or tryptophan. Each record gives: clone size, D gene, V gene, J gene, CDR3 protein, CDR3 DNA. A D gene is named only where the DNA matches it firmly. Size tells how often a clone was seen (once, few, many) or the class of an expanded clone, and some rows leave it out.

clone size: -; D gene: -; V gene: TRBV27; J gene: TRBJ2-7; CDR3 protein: CASRSGDYEQYF; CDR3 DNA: TGTGCCAGCAGGTCCGGGGACTACGAGCAGTACTTC
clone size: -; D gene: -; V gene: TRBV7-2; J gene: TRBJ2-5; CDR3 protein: CASSSGGWGETQYF; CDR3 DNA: TGTGCCAGCAGCTCCGGAGGGTGGGGGGAGACCCAGTACTTC
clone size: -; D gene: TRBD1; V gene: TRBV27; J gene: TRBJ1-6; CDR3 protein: CASRDRTGRENSPLHF; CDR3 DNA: TGTGCCAGCAGGGATCGGACAGGACGGGAGAATTCACCCCTCCACTTT
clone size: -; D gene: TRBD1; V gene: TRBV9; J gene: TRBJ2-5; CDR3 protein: CASSVRWGDRGETQYF; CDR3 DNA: TGTGCCAGCAGCGTAAGGTGGGGGGACAGGGGTGAGACCCAGTACTTC
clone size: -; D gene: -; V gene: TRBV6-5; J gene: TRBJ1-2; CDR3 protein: CASSYQGPRANYGYTF; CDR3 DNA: TGTGCCAGCAGTTACCAGGGTCCTCGAGCTAACTATGGCTACACCTTC
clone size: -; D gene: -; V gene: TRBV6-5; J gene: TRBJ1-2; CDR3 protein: CASSYAYSYGYTF; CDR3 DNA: TGTGCCAGCAGTTACGCGTACAGCTATGGCTACACCTTC
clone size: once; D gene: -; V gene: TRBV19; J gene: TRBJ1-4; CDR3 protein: CASRELVAGANEKLFF; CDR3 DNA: TGTGCCAGTAGGGAGCTGGTAGCGGGGGCTAATGAAAAACTGTTTTTT
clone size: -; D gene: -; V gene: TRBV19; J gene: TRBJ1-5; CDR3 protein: CASKKSWNQPQHF; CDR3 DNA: TGTGCCAGTAAGAAGAGTTGGAATCAGCCCCAGCATTTT
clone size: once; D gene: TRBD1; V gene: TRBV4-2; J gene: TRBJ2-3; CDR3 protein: CASSPSGQGADTQYF; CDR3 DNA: TGTGCCAGCAGCCCCTCCGGACAGGGGGCAGATACGCAGTATTTT
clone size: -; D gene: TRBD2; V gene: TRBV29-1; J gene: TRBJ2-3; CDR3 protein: CSVEGLAGTDTQYF; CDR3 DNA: TGCAGCGTTGAAGGACTAGCGGGGACAGATACGCAGTATTTT
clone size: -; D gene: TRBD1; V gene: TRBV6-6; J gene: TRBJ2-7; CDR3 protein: CASSHRTGPYEQYF; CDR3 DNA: TGTGCCAGCAGTCACCGGACAGGGCCCTACGAGCAGTACTTC
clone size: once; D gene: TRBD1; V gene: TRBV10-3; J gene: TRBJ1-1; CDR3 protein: CAISEDRGRTEAFF; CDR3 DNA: TGTGCCATCAGTGAGGACAGGGGGCGAACTGAAGCTTTCTTT
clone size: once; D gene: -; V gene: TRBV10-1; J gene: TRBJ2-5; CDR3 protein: CASHLGGQETQYF; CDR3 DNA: TGCGCCAGCCACCTCGGAGGGCAAGAGACCCAGTACTTC